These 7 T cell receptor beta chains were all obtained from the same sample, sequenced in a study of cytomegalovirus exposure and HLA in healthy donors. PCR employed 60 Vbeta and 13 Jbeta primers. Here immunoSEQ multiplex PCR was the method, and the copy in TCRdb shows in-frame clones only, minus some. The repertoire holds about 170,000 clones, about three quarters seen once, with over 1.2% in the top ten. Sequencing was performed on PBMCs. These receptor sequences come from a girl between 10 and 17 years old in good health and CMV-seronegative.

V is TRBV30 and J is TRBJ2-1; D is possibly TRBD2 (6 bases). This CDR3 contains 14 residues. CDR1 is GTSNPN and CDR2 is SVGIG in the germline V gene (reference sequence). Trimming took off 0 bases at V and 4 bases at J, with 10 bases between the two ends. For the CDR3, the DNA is TGTGCCTGGAGTGTGCCGGGGGTTTACAATGAGCAGTTCTTC. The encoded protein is CAWSVPGVYNEQFF.

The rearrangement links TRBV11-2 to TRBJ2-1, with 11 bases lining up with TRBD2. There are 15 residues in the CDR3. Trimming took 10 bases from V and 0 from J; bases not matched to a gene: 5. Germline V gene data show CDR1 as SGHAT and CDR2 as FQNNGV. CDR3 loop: CATAGLADSYNEQFF. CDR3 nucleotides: TGTGCCACCGCGGGACTAGCGGACTCCTACAATGAGCAGTTCTTC.

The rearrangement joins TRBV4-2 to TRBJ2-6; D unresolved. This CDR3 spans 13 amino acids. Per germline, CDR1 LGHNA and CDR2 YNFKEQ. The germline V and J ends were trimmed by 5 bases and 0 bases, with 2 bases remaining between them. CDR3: CASSYSGANVLTF. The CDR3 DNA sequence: TGTGCCAGCAGCTACTCTGGGGCCAACGTCCTGACTTTC.

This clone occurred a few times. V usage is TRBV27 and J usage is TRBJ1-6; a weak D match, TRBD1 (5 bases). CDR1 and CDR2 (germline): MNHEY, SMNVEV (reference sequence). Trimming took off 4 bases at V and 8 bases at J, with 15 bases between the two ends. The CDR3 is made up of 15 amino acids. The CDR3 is CASSSGGGRDSPLHF. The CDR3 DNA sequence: TGTGCCAGCAGTTCCGGCGGGGGACGTGATTCACCCCTCCACTTT.

CDR3 region: CASRPPDTPVNEQFF. The CDR3 DNA reads as TGTGCCAGTAGACCTCCGGACACCCCAGTCAATGAGCAGTTCTTC. The chain joins TRBV19 to TRBJ2-1; a weak D match, TRBD1 (5 bases). CDR1 is LNHDA, CDR2 SQIVND, per germline (reference sequence). Trimming took 6 bases from V and 6 from J, leaving 18 bases between them. This CDR3 comprises 15 residues. The full variable domain, in which reference TRBV19 and TRBJ2-1 provide the parts outside the CDR3, is DGGITQSPKYLFRKEGQNVTLSCEQNLNHDAMYWYRQDPGQGLRLIYYSQIVNDFQKGDIAEGYSVSREKKESFPLTVTSAQKNPTAFYLCASRPPDTPVNEQFFGPGTRLTVL.

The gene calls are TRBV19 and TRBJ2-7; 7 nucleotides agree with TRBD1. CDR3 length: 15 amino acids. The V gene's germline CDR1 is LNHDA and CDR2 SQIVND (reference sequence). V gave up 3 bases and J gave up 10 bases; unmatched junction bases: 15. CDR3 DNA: TGTGCCAGTAGTATTTGGCAGGGGGAGACTACGAAACAGTACTTC. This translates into CASSIWQGETTKQYF.

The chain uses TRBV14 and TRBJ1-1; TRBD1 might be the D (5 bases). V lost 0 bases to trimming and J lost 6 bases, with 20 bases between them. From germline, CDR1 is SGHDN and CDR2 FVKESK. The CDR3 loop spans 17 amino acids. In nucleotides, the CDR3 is TGTGCCAGCAGCCAAGACCTAGGACCAGCAGGGTTGGCTGAAGCTTTCTTT. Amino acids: CASSQDLGPAGLAEAFF.